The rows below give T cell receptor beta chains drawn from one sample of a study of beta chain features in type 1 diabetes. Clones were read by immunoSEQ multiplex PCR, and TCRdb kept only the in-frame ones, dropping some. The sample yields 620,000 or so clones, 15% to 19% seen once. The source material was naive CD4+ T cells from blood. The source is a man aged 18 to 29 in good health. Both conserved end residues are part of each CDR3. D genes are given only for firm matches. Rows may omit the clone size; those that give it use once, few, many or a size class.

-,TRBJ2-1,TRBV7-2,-,CASSLRVGQFLTYNEQFF,TGTGCCAGCAGCTTAAGGGTAGGACAGTTCCTTACTTACAATGAGCAGTTCTTC
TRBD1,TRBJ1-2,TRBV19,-,CASTPDRVNHGYTF,TGTGCCAGTACCCCGGACAGGGTAAACCACGGCTACACCTTC
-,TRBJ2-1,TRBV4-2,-,CASSPLLDSYNEQFF,TGTGCCAGCAGCCCCCTCCTAGACTCCTACAATGAGCAGTTCTTC
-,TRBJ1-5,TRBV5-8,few,CASSLALGRRDQPQHF,TGTGCCAGCAGCTTGGCCCTGGGGCGGCGGGATCAGCCCCAGCATTTT
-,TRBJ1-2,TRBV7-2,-,CASSLGQGSNYGYTF,TGTGCCAGCAGCTTAGGTCAGGGCAGTAACTATGGCTACACCTTC
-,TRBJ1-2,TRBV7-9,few,CASTQEGPRYGYTF,TGTGCCAGCACACAGGAGGGGCCTCGCTATGGCTACACCTTC
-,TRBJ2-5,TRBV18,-,CASSPLDETQYF,TGTGCCAGCTCACCACTTGATGAGACCCAGTACTTC
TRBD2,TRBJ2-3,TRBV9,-,CASSVVAGARDTQYF,TGTGCCAGCAGCGTAGTAGCGGGAGCGAGAGATACGCAGTATTTT
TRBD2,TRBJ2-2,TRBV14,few,CASRGLAENTGELFF,TGTGCCAGCAGGGGACTAGCGGAGAACACCGGGGAGCTGTTTTTT
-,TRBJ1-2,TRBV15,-,CATSRDKNYGYTF,TGTGCCACCAGCAGAGATAAAAACTATGGCTACACCTTC
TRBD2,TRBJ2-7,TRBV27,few,CASSLELAGREQYF,TGTGCCAGCAGTTTAGAACTAGCGGGACGCGAGCAGTACTTC
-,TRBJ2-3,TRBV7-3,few,CASSLTRLDTQYF,TGTGCCAGCAGCTTAACTAGATTGGATACGCAGTATTTT
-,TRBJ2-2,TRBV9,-,CASSEQPDSSGNTGELFF,TGTGCCAGCAGCGAGCAACCGGACTCAAGCGGGAACACCGGGGAGCTGTTTTTT
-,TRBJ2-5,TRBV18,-,CASSPLGQETQYF,TGTGCCAGCTCACCACTGGGGCAAGAGACCCAGTACTTC
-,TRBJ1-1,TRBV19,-,CASRTQPMSTEAFF,TGTGCCAGTAGGACCCAGCCAATGAGCACTGAAGCTTTCTTT
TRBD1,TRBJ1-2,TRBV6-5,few,CASSPQPGQLYGYTF,TGTGCCAGCAGTCCACAACCGGGACAGCTCTATGGCTACACCTTC
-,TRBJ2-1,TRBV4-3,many,CASSHLPGAGEQFF,TGCGCCAGCAGCCATCTTCCAGGGGCTGGTGAGCAGTTCTTC
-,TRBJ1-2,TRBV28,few,CASGSGYGYTF,TGTGCCAGCGGCTCTGGCTATGGCTACACCTTC
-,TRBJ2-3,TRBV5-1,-,CASSFNRGADTQYF,TGCGCCAGCAGCTTTAATAGGGGTGCAGATACGCAGTATTTT
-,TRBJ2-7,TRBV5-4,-,CASSQGTVNRWQYF,TGTGCCAGCAGCCAAGGGACCGTAAATAGATGGCAGTACTTC
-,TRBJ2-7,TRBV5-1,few,CASSTTDHYEQYF,TGCGCCAGCAGCACCACGGACCACTACGAGCAGTACTTC
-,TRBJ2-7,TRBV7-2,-,CASSTGSLISYEQYF,TGTGCCAGCAGCACAGGGTCCCTTATCTCCTACGAGCAGTACTTC
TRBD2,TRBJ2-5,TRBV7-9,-,CASSARLAGGQETQYF,TGTGCCAGCAGCGCCAGACTAGCGGGAGGGCAAGAGACCCAGTACTTC
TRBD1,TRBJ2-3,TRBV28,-,CASSSMTGPQYF,TGTGCCAGCAGTTCCATGACAGGGCCGCAGTATTTT
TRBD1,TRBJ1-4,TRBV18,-,CASSPGTGANEKLFF,TGTGCCAGCTCACCAGGGACAGGGGCCAATGAAAAACTGTTTTTT
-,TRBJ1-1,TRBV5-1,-,CASSPQGRGNTEAFF,TGCGCCAGCAGCCCCCAGGGGAGGGGGAACACTGAAGCTTTCTTT
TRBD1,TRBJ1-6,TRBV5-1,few,CASSLAGQGRSPLHF,TGCGCCAGCAGCTTGGCGGGACAGGGCCGTTCACCCCTCCACTTT
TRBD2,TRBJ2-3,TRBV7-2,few,CASSLKLAGATQYF,TGTGCCAGCAGCTTAAAACTAGCGGGGGCCACGCAGTATTTT
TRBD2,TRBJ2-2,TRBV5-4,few,CASSLRLAANTGELFF,TGTGCCAGCAGCTTGAGACTAGCGGCGAACACCGGGGAGCTGTTTTTT
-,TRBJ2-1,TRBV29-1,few,CSGQSSYNEQFF,TGCAGCGGACAGAGCTCCTACAATGAGCAGTTCTTC
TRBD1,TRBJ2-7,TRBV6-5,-,CATRDRGLGEQYF,TGTGCCACCCGGGACAGGGGGCTAGGTGAGCAGTACTTC
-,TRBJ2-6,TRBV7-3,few,CASSWAGASGANVLTF,TGTGCCAGCAGCTGGGCAGGGGCCTCTGGGGCCAACGTCCTGACTTTC
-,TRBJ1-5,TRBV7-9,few,CASSLLARDQPQHF,TGTGCCAGCAGCTTGTTGGCGAGAGATCAGCCCCAGCATTTT
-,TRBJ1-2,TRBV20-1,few,CSATTRYGYTF,TGCAGTGCCACAACCCGGTATGGCTACACCTTC
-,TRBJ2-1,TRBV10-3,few,CAISGASPGYNEQFF,TGTGCCATCAGTGGGGCTAGTCCCGGCTACAATGAGCAGTTCTTC
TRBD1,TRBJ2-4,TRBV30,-,CAWEPRQGSVNLAKNIQYF,TGTGCCTGGGAACCTCGACAGGGGAGCGTCAATTTAGCCAAAAACATTCAGTACTTC
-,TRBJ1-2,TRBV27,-,CASSLTGGGYTF,TGTGCCAGCAGTTTAACAGGCGGAGGCTACACCTTC
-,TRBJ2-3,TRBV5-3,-,CARSFAPGTDTQYF,TGTGCCAGAAGCTTTGCACCTGGGACAGATACGCAGTATTTT
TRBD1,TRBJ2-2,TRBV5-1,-,CASSRGQVIDGELFF,TGCGCCAGCAGTCGGGGACAGGTGATTGACGGGGAGCTGTTTTTT
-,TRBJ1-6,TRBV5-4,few,CASSMDSGVASPLHF,TGTGCCAGCAGCATGGACAGCGGAGTAGCCTCACCCCTCCACTTT
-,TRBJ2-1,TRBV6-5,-,CASSPIHRANEQFF,TGTGCCAGCAGTCCCATCCACCGGGCAAATGAGCAGTTCTTC
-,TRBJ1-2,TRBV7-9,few,CASRVNLEGYTF,TGTGCCAGCAGAGTGAACTTGGAGGGCTACACCTTC
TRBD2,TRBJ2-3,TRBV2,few,CASRRGLAGNTDTQYF,TGTGCCAGCAGAAGGGGACTAGCGGGAAACACAGATACGCAGTATTTT
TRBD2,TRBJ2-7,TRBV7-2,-,CASRGLAGVGGEQYF,TGTGCCAGCAGAGGACTAGCGGGAGTAGGAGGCGAGCAGTACTTC
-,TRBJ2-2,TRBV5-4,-,CASSSGTLRNTGELFF,TGTGCCAGCAGCTCCGGGACGTTACGGAACACCGGGGAGCTGTTTTTT
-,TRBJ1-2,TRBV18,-,CASSREQIGYGYTF,TGTGCCAGCTCACGGGAACAGATCGGCTATGGCTACACCTTC
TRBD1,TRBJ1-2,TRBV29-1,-,CSVEGRGRANYGYTF,TGCAGCGTTGAGGGCAGGGGGAGGGCTAACTATGGCTACACCTTC
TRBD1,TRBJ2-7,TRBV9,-,CASSVDPTGDYEQYF,TGTGCCAGCAGCGTGGACCCGACAGGGGACTACGAGCAGTACTTC
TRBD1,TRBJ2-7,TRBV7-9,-,CASSFTGTGPSEQYF,TGTGCCAGCAGCTTCACCGGGACAGGTCCCTCCGAGCAGTACTTC
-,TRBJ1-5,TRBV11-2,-,CASSLDHSNQPQHF,TGTGCCAGCAGCTTAGATCATAGCAATCAGCCCCAGCATTTT
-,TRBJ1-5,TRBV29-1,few,CSVVGASNQPQHF,TGCAGCGTTGTCGGGGCAAGCAATCAGCCCCAGCATTTT
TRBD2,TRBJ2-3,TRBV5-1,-,CASSRGRESTDTQYF,TGCGCCAGCAGCCGCGGGAGAGAGAGCACAGATACGCAGTATTTT
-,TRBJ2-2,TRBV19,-,CASSIEGTGELFF,TGTGCCAGTAGTATTGAGGGCACCGGGGAGCTGTTTTTT
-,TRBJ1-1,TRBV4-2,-,CASSQVEARRTEAFF,TGTGCCAGCAGCCAAGTAGAGGCCAGAAGGACTGAAGCTTTCTTT
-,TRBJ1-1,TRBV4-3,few,CASSLSRQSLRWEAFF,TGCGCCAGCAGCCTATCCCGACAGTCCCTACGTTGGGAAGCTTTCTTT
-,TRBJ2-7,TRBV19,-,CASSFNYEQYF,TGTGCCAGTAGTTTCAACTACGAGCAGTACTTC
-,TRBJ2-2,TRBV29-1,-,CSVEGATNTGELFF,TGCAGCGTTGAGGGAGCTACGAACACCGGGGAGCTGTTTTTT
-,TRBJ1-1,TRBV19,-,CASSIRGLNTEAFF,TGTGCCAGTAGTATTCGGGGGCTAAACACTGAAGCTTTCTTT
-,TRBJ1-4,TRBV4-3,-,CASSQDPDTHNEKLFF,TGCGCCAGCAGCCAAGATCCGGACACGCATAATGAAAAACTGTTTTTT